Listed below are T cell receptor beta chains from one sample, sequenced in a study of blood T cell repertoires in COVID-19. Using immunoSEQ multiplex PCR, the repertoire was profiled, and TCRdb retains in-frame clones only, with some absent. The table lists tens of thousands of clones, 82% of them singletons, with around 7.2% in the top ten. The sample consisted of peripheral blood. These receptors originate from a man aged 45-65 years with active or convalescent COVID-19. Each CDR3 is given with its conserved first and last residue. The order of the fields is CDR3 length, J gene, D gene, clone size, V gene, CDR3 protein, CDR3 DNA. D genes are given only for firm matches. Size tells how often a clone was seen (once, few, many) or the class of an expanded clone, and some rows leave it out.

17 | TRBJ2-3 | TRBD2 | . | TRBV18 | CASSPLASGVSTDTQYF | TGTGCCAGCTCACCCCTGGCTAGCGGGGTAAGCACAGATACGCAGTATTTT
15 | TRBJ1-6 | TRBD1 | . | TRBV19 | CASSTATGPNSPLHF | TGTGCCAGTAGTACCGCGACAGGGCCAAATTCACCCCTCCACTTT
15 | TRBJ2-5 | TRBD2 | . | TRBV2 | CASRLLAGGLETQYF | TGTGCCAGCAGGCTACTAGCGGGGGGGCTCGAGACCCAGTACTTC
18 | TRBJ2-6 | TRBD1 | . | TRBV7-6 | CASSLLRDRVSGANVLTF | TGTGCCAGCAGCTTATTGAGGGACAGGGTCTCTGGGGCCAACGTCCTGACTTTC
18 | TRBJ2-4 | . | . | TRBV27 | CASSLNGGTFLAKNIQYF | TGTGCCAGCAGTTTAAACGGGGGAACTTTTCTAGCCAAAAACATTCAGTACTTC
15 | TRBJ1-5 | TRBD1 | . | TRBV30 | CAWSRQGAGNQPQHF | TGTGCCTGGAGTAGACAGGGGGCGGGCAATCAGCCCCAGCATTTT
13 | TRBJ2-1 | . | . | TRBV24-1 | CATSDLSPQGQFF | TGTGCCACCAGTGATTTGAGCCCTCAGGGGCAGTTCTTC
11 | TRBJ2-5 | . | . | TRBV3-1/TRBV3-2 | CASSHGETQYF | TGTGCCAGCAGCCACGGTGAGACCCAGTACTTC
15 | TRBJ1-1 | TRBD1 | once | TRBV6-5 | CASTRSDRVNTEAFF | TGTGCCAGCACCCGGTCTGACAGGGTGAACACTGAAGCTTTCTTT
15 | TRBJ2-3 | TRBD2 | . | TRBV6-6 | CASRPGLAGGDTQYF | TGTGCCAGCAGACCGGGACTAGCGGGGGGGGATACGCAGTATTTT
17 | TRBJ2-2 | . | few | TRBV3-1/TRBV3-2 | CASSHNRRGPNTGELFF | TGTGCCAGCAGCCACAACCGCAGGGGTCCAAACACCGGGGAGCTGTTTTTT